Included here is one T cell receptor (beta chain) sequence, with context. The participants were between roughly 18 and 100 years old and came from under 25 US areas. Symptom resolution, clearance, or two negative PCRs marked the recovered donors of Cohort 3. This specimen comes from a study of blood T cell repertoires in COVID-19. Original methodology: Cell counts per sample came from amplifying reference gene primers. Repertoires were generated with immunoSEQ multiplex PCR, while TCRdb's copy carries only in-frame clones and drops some. The V and J calls and clone size come from that table; D and trimming were worked out from the DNA. The repertoire consists of about 290,000 clones, with roughly 90% occurring once and the leading ten covering about 1.7%. Trimming removed 5 bases at V and 0 bases at J, with 11 bases between. In germline, CDR1 is SGHAT, CDR2 FQNNGV. The CDR3 has 14 amino acids.

This chain links TRBV11-2 with TRBJ2-7; D gene uncertain. The receptor comes from a woman aged 40 to 49 who had recovered from COVID-19. Sequencing was performed on PBMCs or T cells enriched from blood (not recorded which). The CDR3 protein is CASSQTTLSYEQYF. In DNA, the CDR3 is TGTGCCAGCAGCCAAACGACTCTCTCCTACGAGCAGTACTTC.